A selection of T cell receptor beta chains follows, all from one sample in a study of graft-versus-host responses after intestinal transplantation. These receptors have no known antigen. Only in-frame clones appear in the TCRdb table, and some are missing; sequencing was by immunoSEQ multiplex PCR. The table has some 130,000 clones, approximately 95% seen once. This material consisted of unstimulated CD8+ T cells sorted from spleen or lymph node cells, taken before intestinal transplant. The receptors derive from a human donor who received an intestinal transplant. The conserved cysteine and the conserved F or W are not part of the CDR3 here. The order of the fields is J gene, V gene, CDR3 length, D gene, CDR3 protein. A D gene is named only where the DNA matches it firmly.

j_gene: TRBJ2-1; v_gene: TRBV2; len: 13; d_gene: TRBD2; CDR3aa: ASSRWRELGNEQF
j_gene: TRBJ2-1; v_gene: TRBV6-5; len: 14; d_gene: TRBD2; CDR3aa: ASSYPRSSGHNEQF
j_gene: TRBJ2-1; v_gene: TRBV7-6; len: 14; d_gene: TRBD2; CDR3aa: ASSFTPGGDNNEQF
j_gene: TRBJ2-3; v_gene: TRBV2; len: 10; d_gene: -; CDR3aa: ASSAGTDTQY
j_gene: TRBJ2-1; v_gene: TRBV9; len: 13; d_gene: -; CDR3aa: ASTKTSSEYNEQF
j_gene: TRBJ2-3; v_gene: TRBV10-3; len: 12; d_gene: -; CDR3aa: AISIDRLLDTQY
j_gene: TRBJ2-7; v_gene: TRBV4-1; len: 14; d_gene: TRBD2; CDR3aa: ASSQEGLAGGYEQY
j_gene: TRBJ2-5; v_gene: TRBV4-1; len: 14; d_gene: TRBD1; CDR3aa: ASSRQGAGRFETQY
j_gene: TRBJ2-5; v_gene: TRBV6-5; len: 12; d_gene: -; CDR3aa: ASKSPGIEETQY
j_gene: TRBJ2-7; v_gene: TRBV28; len: 9; d_gene: -; CDR3aa: ASSSSYEQY
j_gene: TRBJ2-5; v_gene: TRBV9; len: 14; d_gene: TRBD2; CDR3aa: ASTMGGSGAGETQY
j_gene: TRBJ1-4; v_gene: TRBV2; len: 11; d_gene: TRBD1; CDR3aa: AGTDRDDEKLF
j_gene: TRBJ2-7; v_gene: TRBV13; len: 13; d_gene: TRBD2; CDR3aa: ASSLGGLAGYEQY
j_gene: TRBJ2-5; v_gene: TRBV6-1; len: 16; d_gene: TRBD2; CDR3aa: ASSGVRPQDGSGPEQY
j_gene: TRBJ2-7; v_gene: TRBV9; len: 11; d_gene: -; CDR3aa: ASSSPISYEQY
j_gene: TRBJ1-1; v_gene: TRBV4-3; len: 10; d_gene: -; CDR3aa: ASSQGNTEAF
j_gene: TRBJ2-7; v_gene: TRBV19; len: 12; d_gene: TRBD1; CDR3aa: ASRTGTGSYEQY
j_gene: TRBJ2-7; v_gene: TRBV6-5; len: 13; d_gene: -; CDR3aa: ASSYFTGSKDEQY
j_gene: TRBJ2-5; v_gene: TRBV19; len: 11; d_gene: -; CDR3aa: ASSRTDQETQY
j_gene: TRBJ1-1; v_gene: TRBV2; len: 16; d_gene: TRBD1; CDR3aa: ASSEHPRQGVRNTEAF
j_gene: TRBJ2-7; v_gene: TRBV7-6; len: 15; d_gene: -; CDR3aa: ASSLAGGGSSSYEQY
j_gene: TRBJ2-7; v_gene: TRBV2; len: 13; d_gene: -; CDR3aa: ATLGSAPVPYEQY
j_gene: TRBJ2-7; v_gene: TRBV29-1; len: 14; d_gene: TRBD2; CDR3aa: SVEGGTSGSSYEQY
j_gene: TRBJ2-1; v_gene: TRBV9; len: 11; d_gene: -; CDR3aa: ASSNRDYNEQF
j_gene: TRBJ2-7; v_gene: TRBV25-1; len: 14; d_gene: -; CDR3aa: ASSNLPGQGSYEQY
j_gene: TRBJ2-3; v_gene: TRBV7-2; len: 13; d_gene: -; CDR3aa: ASSLRFSVTDTQY
j_gene: TRBJ2-7; v_gene: TRBV6-5; len: 13; d_gene: TRBD2; CDR3aa: ASSYSGEGPYEQY
j_gene: TRBJ2-3; v_gene: TRBV9; len: 14; d_gene: TRBD1; CDR3aa: ASSVEGQSSTDTQY
j_gene: TRBJ2-5; v_gene: TRBV11-3; len: 11; d_gene: -; CDR3aa: ANSLSGQETQY
j_gene: TRBJ1-2; v_gene: TRBV19; len: 16; d_gene: TRBD1; CDR3aa: ASSIDGTGYIPNYGYT
j_gene: TRBJ2-7; v_gene: TRBV19; len: 12; d_gene: TRBD1; CDR3aa: ASSITGVVNEQY
j_gene: TRBJ2-1; v_gene: TRBV19; len: 16; d_gene: TRBD1; CDR3aa: ASSMWVDRAIPYNEQF
j_gene: TRBJ2-6; v_gene: TRBV27; len: 13; d_gene: TRBD1; CDR3aa: ASRIGGGGANVLT
j_gene: TRBJ1-2; v_gene: TRBV7-6; len: 12; d_gene: TRBD1; CDR3aa: ASSLRGTGTGYT
j_gene: TRBJ1-4; v_gene: TRBV9; len: 12; d_gene: TRBD1; CDR3aa: ASSDTDRGEKLF
j_gene: TRBJ2-1; v_gene: TRBV5-1; len: 16; d_gene: TRBD1; CDR3aa: ASSLVGQGERPYNEQF
j_gene: TRBJ2-7; v_gene: TRBV28; len: 13; d_gene: -; CDR3aa: ASSSAGTRAYEQY
j_gene: TRBJ2-3; v_gene: TRBV27; len: 15; d_gene: TRBD2; CDR3aa: ASSLTSGRAFADTQY
j_gene: TRBJ2-1; v_gene: TRBV20-1; len: 9; d_gene: -; CDR3aa: SARRRTRWF
j_gene: TRBJ2-7; v_gene: TRBV15; len: 13; d_gene: TRBD2; CDR3aa: ATSPGTSGAYEQY